This is a list of T cell receptor beta chains from one sample in a study of T-cell memory formation after mild COVID-19. TCRdb re-derived calls from the 5' RACE reads in MiXCR, one entry per CDR3 protein. Among about 200,000 distinct CDR3 sequences, 9.5% to 10% were seen once, and the ten largest hold roughly 3.5%. The sequencing input was PBMCs or a T cell subset sorted from them (not recorded which). The receptors were sampled from a man younger than 35 who had mild COVID-19 (a few samples of this study predate the infection). Cell type and time point are not known. Both conserved end residues are part of each CDR3. The order of the fields is V gene, clone size, D gene, J gene, CDR3 length, CDR3 DNA, CDR3 protein. A D gene is named only where the DNA matches it firmly. A clone size is listed for some rows: how often the clone was seen (once, few, many), or a class if it is expanded.

v_call: TRBV5-1; clone_size: many; d_call: .; j_call: TRBJ2-5; cdr3_length: 15; cdr3_nt: TGCGCCAGCAGCCCCGGGGCGGAGGGGCAAGAGACCCAGTACTTC; cdr3_aa: CASSPGAEGQETQYF
v_call: TRBV19; clone_size: .; d_call: .; j_call: TRBJ2-2; cdr3_length: 11; cdr3_nt: TGTGCCAGCACGGATGCCGGGGAGCTGTTTTTT; cdr3_aa: CASTDAGELFF
v_call: TRBV28; clone_size: few; d_call: .; j_call: TRBJ1-5; cdr3_length: 13; cdr3_nt: TGTGCCAGCAGTTACAGGGCCCCGTCGCCCCAGCATTTT; cdr3_aa: CASSYRAPSPQHF
v_call: TRBV5-8; clone_size: .; d_call: .; j_call: TRBJ1-3; cdr3_length: 15; cdr3_nt: TGTGCCAGCAGCTTCTTCGGGTTATCTGGAAACACCATATATTTT; cdr3_aa: CASSFFGLSGNTIYF
v_call: TRBV12-3/TRBV12-4; clone_size: many; d_call: .; j_call: TRBJ1-2; cdr3_length: 19; cdr3_nt: TGTGCCAGCAGTTTCTCAGCTCCGGGGGCTGACGGGGGTTTTAATGGCTACACCTTC; cdr3_aa: CASSFSAPGADGGFNGYTF
v_call: TRBV20-1; clone_size: many; d_call: .; j_call: TRBJ2-5; cdr3_length: 15; cdr3_nt: TGCAGTGCTAGAGATTCATCGGGACTGGCAGAGACCCAGTACTTC; cdr3_aa: CSARDSSGLAETQYF
v_call: TRBV5-1; clone_size: few; d_call: .; j_call: TRBJ1-2; cdr3_length: 16; cdr3_nt: TGCGCCAGCAGCCGGGGACCGTCGAAAGGAAACTATGGCTACACCTTC; cdr3_aa: CASSRGPSKGNYGYTF
v_call: TRBV7-2; clone_size: few; d_call: .; j_call: TRBJ2-2; cdr3_length: 14; cdr3_nt: TGTGCCAGCAGCTTAGATTCGGGGTTTGGGGAGCTGTTTTTT; cdr3_aa: CASSLDSGFGELFF
v_call: TRBV30; clone_size: .; d_call: .; j_call: TRBJ2-3; cdr3_length: 13; cdr3_nt: TGTGCCTGGAATGGGAAGAGCACAGATACGCAGTATTTT; cdr3_aa: CAWNGKSTDTQYF
v_call: TRBV27; clone_size: .; d_call: TRBD2; j_call: TRBJ2-7; cdr3_length: 14; cdr3_nt: TGTGCCAGCCAAACGACGAGCGGGGGCTACGAGCAGTACTTC; cdr3_aa: CASQTTSGGYEQYF
v_call: TRBV6-2/TRBV6-3; clone_size: many; d_call: .; j_call: TRBJ2-3; cdr3_length: 13; cdr3_nt: TGTGCCAGCAGTTATATCGAGACTAATACGCAGTATTTT; cdr3_aa: CASSYIETNTQYF
v_call: TRBV5-1; clone_size: many; d_call: .; j_call: TRBJ1-1; cdr3_length: 15; cdr3_nt: TGCGCCAGCAGCTTGGACGTCGGGGGTGTGACTGAAGCTTTCTTT; cdr3_aa: CASSLDVGGVTEAFF
v_call: TRBV11-2; clone_size: .; d_call: .; j_call: TRBJ2-1; cdr3_length: 13; cdr3_nt: TGTGCCAGCAGCCGCGGGACGGATAGGGAGCAGTTCTTC; cdr3_aa: CASSRGTDREQFF
v_call: TRBV29-1; clone_size: few; d_call: .; j_call: TRBJ2-7; cdr3_length: 13; cdr3_nt: TGCAGCGTGGGGGACGGGAAAGCGTACGAGCAGTACTTC; cdr3_aa: CSVGDGKAYEQYF